A single sample is the source of the 25 T cell receptor beta chains below, sequenced in a study of CD8+ T cells in alopecia areata. Sequencing templates came from extracted RNA that was reverse transcribed into cDNA. Sequencing was performed with immunoSEQ multiplex PCR; in TCRdb, only in-frame clones are kept and a portion is missing. The table lists hundreds of thousands of clones, 67% of them singletons. The sample was CD4+ T cells sorted from blood, taken at week 0. Receptor source: a human donor with alopecia areata.

CDR3 sequence: CASSQPSGGRGDTQYF. The CDR3 DNA reads TGTGCCAGCAGCCAACCAAGCGGGGGTCGGGGAGATACGCAGTATTTT. The genes are TRBV4-2 and TRBJ2-3, with 8 bases lining up with TRBD2. The germline V gene has CDR1 LGHNA and CDR2 YNFKEQ. This CDR3 has 16 amino acids. The V and J ends lost 2 bases and 5 bases, in that order; junction bases with no gene match: 9.

This chain joins TRBV29-1 and TRBJ2-1; the D call may be TRBD1 or TRBD2 (5 bases each). There are 12 residues in the CDR3. Germline V gene sequence: CDR1 SQVTM, CDR2 ANQGSEA. Trimming stripped 7 bases from V and 1 base from J, with 8 bases between. DNA of the CDR3: TGCAGCGGATGGGGGTCCTACAATGAGCAGTTCTTC. Protein: CSGWGSYNEQFF.

V usage is TRBV6-5 and J usage is TRBJ1-2; D is perhaps TRBD1 (6 bases). Trimming shortened V by 7 bases and J by 2 bases, and 8 bases separated the two germline ends. Germline V gene lookup returns CDR1 MNHEY and CDR2 SVGAGI. The CDR3 contains 12 residues. The DNA of the CDR3 is TGTGCCAGCAAAGGGGGGAACTATGGCTACACCTTC. It is translated as CASKGGNYGYTF.

The V gene is TRBV29-1, the J gene TRBJ2-1, with TRBD2 matching 7 bases. The germline V gene encodes CDR1 SQVTM and CDR2 ANQGSEA. V trimming: 7 bases; J trimming: 0 bases; junction bases outside the gene matches: 3. The CDR3 totals 13 residues. The CDR3 sequence: CSGRTSSYNEQFF. Written as DNA, the CDR3 is TGCAGCGGAAGGACTAGCTCCTACAATGAGCAGTTCTTC.

This clone has a handful of counts. One end of the junction is discordant with germline, which a read error may explain. This CDR3 is CSVMGQNNQPQHF. CDR3 sequence (DNA): TGCAGCGTTATGGGCCAGAACAATCAACCCCAGCATTTT. The genes are TRBV29-1 and TRBJ1-5; D is uncertain. CDR3 length: 13 amino acids. From germline, CDR1 is SQVTM and CDR2 ANQGSEA.

The rearrangement joins TRBV27 to TRBJ1-2, with D possibly TRBD1 on 6 matching bases. The CDR3 spans 14 residues. Germline CDR1 reads MNHEY; CDR2 reads SMNVEV (reference sequence). Trimming pared 5 bases from V and 2 bases from J, leaving 12 bases between. CDR3 nucleotide sequence: TGTGCCAGCAGTCCGCCCACAGGGAACTATGGCTACACCTTC. This codes for CASSPPTGNYGYTF.

The chain is built from TRBV25-1 and TRBJ1-1; D is ambiguous. The germline V gene has CDR1 MGHDK and CDR2 SYGVNS. This CDR3 is built from 15 residues. With 2 bases removed from V and 3 bases from J, the gap between germline ends came to 13 bases. The CDR3 spells CASSEELGHDTEAFF. As DNA, the CDR3 is TGTGCCAGCAGTGAAGAGTTAGGGCATGACACTGAAGCTTTCTTT.

This clone was seen once. The chain is built from TRBV30 and TRBJ2-7; D unclear. Looked up from germline, CDR1 is GTSNPN and CDR2 is SVGIG (reference sequence). This CDR3 region has 14 residues. The V end lost 2 bases, the J end lost 2 bases, and 13 bases lay between the germline ends. The CDR3 spells CAWSRVPVAYEQYF. CDR3 in DNA: TGTGCCTGGAGTCGGGTCCCTGTAGCCTACGAGCAGTACTTC.

This chain uses TRBV6-6 with TRBJ2-4; D is undetermined. Germline V CDR1 and CDR2: MNHNY, SVGAGI (reference sequence). This CDR3 spans 11 amino acids. The germline V and J ends were trimmed by 10 bases and 6 bases, with 10 bases remaining between them. CDR3 DNA: TGTGCCACCTACTTAGGAAACATTCAGTACTTC. Translating it yields CATYLGNIQYF.

The rearrangement uses TRBV7-2 and TRBJ2-7; D is unresolved. Trimming pared 2 bases from V and 2 bases from J, leaving 4 bases between. This CDR3 region has 12 residues. Germline CDR1 is SGHTA and CDR2 is FQGNSA. The CDR3 loop is CASSLQTYEQYF. For the CDR3, the DNA is TGTGCCAGCAGCTTACAAACCTACGAGCAGTACTTC.

There are a few counts of this clone. The DNA is omitted, as the CDR3 cannot be located on it reliably, and the CDR3 follows TCRdb's listing. The chain joins TRBV2 to TRBJ2-7; TRBD1 is the table's D call, not checked against the DNA. The CDR3 sequence runs 12 residues, both termini included. Looked up from germline, CDR1 is SNHLY and CDR2 is FYNNEI. The CDR3 protein is CASSEKWGQGSF.

This clone appeared a single time. V and J are TRBV5-1 and TRBJ2-2, with 9 bases lining up with TRBD1. This CDR3 has 17 residues. Germline values: CDR1 SGHRS, CDR2 YFSETQ. Germline trimming cut 0 bases from V and 4 bases from J; bases unmatched to any gene: 7. The chain's CDR3 is CASSLAGTGITTGELFF. The CDR3 DNA sequence: TGCGCCAGCAGCTTGGCTGGGACAGGGATTACCACCGGGGAGCTGTTTTTT. Based on the CDR3 plus reference TRBV5-1 and TRBJ2-2, the full variable domain is KAGVTQTPRYLIKTRGQQVTLSCSPISGHRSVSWYQQTPGQGLQFLFEYFSETQRNKGNFPGRFSGRQFSNSRSEMNVSTLELGDSALYLCASSLAGTGITTGELFFGEGSRLTVL.

The chain links TRBV5-6 to TRBJ2-1; D remains unclear. The CDR3 sequence is 12 residues long. V lost 2 bases and J 8 bases, leaving 8 bases between the germline ends. CDR1 and CDR2 from the germline V gene are SGHDT and YYEEEE. CDR3 region: CASSLSAYEQFF. For the CDR3, the DNA is TGTGCCAGCAGCTTAAGCGCCTATGAGCAGTTCTTC.

This clone has just a few counts. The genes are TRBV23-1 and TRBJ1-2; TRBD1 matches 7 bases. TRBV23-1 falls under the ORF class, with uncertain function. The CDR3 extends over 13 amino acids. V gave up 3 bases and J gave up 3 bases; unmatched junction bases: 1. The CDR3 nucleotides read TGCGCCAGCAGTCACAGGGGGGACTATGGCTACACCTTC. Protein: CASSHRGDYGYTF.

This clone has a handful of counts. This rearrangement joins TRBV5-4 to TRBJ2-3; 10 nucleotides align to TRBD1. Germline CDR1 SGHNT, CDR2 YYREEE (reference sequence). V dropped 5 bases and J dropped 3; count of bases not matched to a gene: 12. CDR3 size: 17 residues. The CDR3 DNA sequence: TGTGCCAGCAGGGAGGGACGACAGGGGGCAGGGACAGATACGCAGTATTTT. Translating it yields CASREGRQGAGTDTQYF.

V usage is TRBV30 and J usage is TRBJ2-2; D gene unclear. Germline V lookup: CDR1 GTSNPN, CDR2 SVGIG (reference sequence). The CDR3 consists of 11 residues. V lost 3 bases to trimming and J lost 6 bases, with 5 bases between them. In DNA form, the CDR3 reads TGTGCCTGGAGCGTCGCCGGGGAGCTGTTTTTT. Translating gives CAWSVAGELFF.

The chain couples TRBV5-1 to TRBJ1-6; D ambiguous. V lost 4 bases and J 6 bases, leaving 8 bases between the germline ends. This CDR3 is 13 amino acids long. The germline CDR1 and CDR2 sequences are SGHRS and YFSETQ. The CDR3 DNA sequence: TGCGCCAGCAGCCCGGACCCTAATTCACCCCTCCACTTT. Amino acid sequence: CASSPDPNSPLHF.

The chain recombines TRBV7-6 with TRBJ1-2; TRBD1 agrees at 9 bases. The trim removed 5 bases at V and 2 bases at J, leaving 3 bases unmatched. Per germline, CDR1 SGHVS and CDR2 FNYEAQ. The CDR3 consists of 14 residues. The CDR3 coding sequence is TGTGCCAGCAGCAGCGGACAGGGGAACTATGGCTACACCTTC. Amino acids: CASSSGQGNYGYTF.

The genes are TRBV10-3 and TRBJ2-3, with TRBD1 as a possible D gene (5 bases). V shed 10 bases and J shed 15 bases, with 26 bases lying between them. The CDR3 has 13 amino acids. Germline V gene data show CDR1 as ENHRY and CDR2 as SYGVKD. Here the CDR3 reads CATNQDPPRQGYF. The CDR3 DNA follows: TGTGCCACCAATCAGGACCCCCCCAGGCAGGGATATTTT.

The sample holds a few counts of this clone. The V and J genes are TRBV19 and TRBJ2-5; tentative D call: TRBD2 (6 bases). V gave up 5 bases and J gave up 5 bases, with 9 bases separating them. From germline, CDR1 is LNHDA and CDR2 SQIVND (reference sequence). This CDR3 has 12 amino acids. CDR3: CASSASGETQYF. In nucleotides, the CDR3 is TGTGCCAGTAGTGCCAGCGGGGAGACCCAGTACTTC. Variable domain in full (rest from reference TRBV19 and TRBJ2-5): DGGITQSPKYLFRKEGQNVTLSCEQNLNHDAMYWYRQDPGQGLRLIYYSQIVNDFQKGDIAEGYSVSREKKESFPLTVTSAQKNPTAFYLCASSASGETQYFGPGTRLLVL.

V usage is TRBV5-4 and J usage is TRBJ2-6, with 12 bases fitting TRBD1. Losses at the gene ends were 4 bases for V and 8 bases for J; bases not matched to a gene: 7. The length of the CDR3 is 16 residues. The germline V gene encodes CDR1 SGHNT and CDR2 YYREEE (reference sequence). CDR3 nucleotides: TGTGCCAGCAGCATACCGGGACAGGGGGCTACCAACGTCCTGACTTTC. Translated: CASSIPGQGATNVLTF.

CDR3 residues: CASRAQPNTGELFF. For the CDR3, the DNA is TGTGCCAGCAGGGCACAGCCGAACACCGGGGAGCTGTTTTTT. The chain links TRBV9 to TRBJ2-2; no firm D call. V was cut by 5 bases and J by 0 bases, with 8 bases left in between. The CDR3 runs to 14 residues. Looked up from germline, CDR1 is SGDLS and CDR2 is YYNGEE.

The genes are TRBV29-1 and TRBJ1-2; no reliable D call. CDR3 length equals 13 residues. Germline V gene data show CDR1 as SQVTM and CDR2 as ANQGSEA. V was pared by 3 bases and J by 8 bases, with 16 bases between. Here the CDR3 reads CSVEGPSMGGYTF. Written as DNA, the CDR3 is TGCAGCGTTGAGGGCCCCTCTATGGGGGGCTACACCTTC.

The chain carries TRBV7-9 and TRBJ1-5; D perhaps matches TRBD1 (5 bases). Trimming cost V 2 bases and J 9 bases, with 8 bases left between them. From germline, CDR1 is SEHNR and CDR2 FQNEAQ (reference sequence). The CDR3 has 12 amino acids. Here the CDR3 DNA reads TGTGCCAGCAGCTTAAGGGGTGGGCCCCAGCATTTT. Its protein product is CASSLRGGPQHF. Full variable domain (missing parts from reference TRBV7-9 and TRBJ1-5): DTGVSQNPRHKITKRGQNVTFRCDPISEHNRLYWYRQTLGQGPEFLTYFQNEAQLEKSRLLSDRFSAERPKGSFSTLEIQRTEQGDSAMYLCASSLRGGPQHFGDGTRLSIL.

The CDR3 loop is CSVDLGYYGYTF. The DNA for the CDR3 is TGCAGCGTTGATTTGGGGTACTATGGCTACACCTTC. V and J are TRBV29-1 and TRBJ1-2; D unclear. CDR1 SQVTM and CDR2 ANQGSEA come from the germline V gene. The length of the CDR3 is 12 residues. Between the trimmed V and J ends, which lost 3 bases and 3 bases, there was a span of 8 bases.